The text below deals with one T cell receptor beta chain. The CDR3 runs 16 residues. Germline trimming cut 3 bases from V and 4 bases from J; bases unmatched to any gene: 10. Looked up from germline, CDR1 is LGHDT and CDR2 is YNNKEL (reference sequence). The data are from a study of CD8 T cells in ankylosing spondylitis. TCRdb reanalysed the 5' RACE reads using MiXCR and keeps one entry per CDR3 protein. The data hold 20,000 to 25,000 distinct CDR3 sequences, with roughly 13% observed a single time. The specimen sequenced was blood. The V gene is TRBV3-1, the J gene TRBJ2-7; 9 bases are shared with TRBD1. The clonotype was recovered from a male donor with ankylosing spondylitis or in good health (not recorded which). DNA for the CDR3: TGTGCCAGCAGCCACCCCAATGGGGGACAGGGATACGAGCAGTACTTC. Translated, it gives CASSHPNGGQGYEQYF.